This note documents a single T cell receptor (beta chain) sequence. No antigen is known for it. The germline gene is not matched at one end of the junction; a read error may be the cause. The CDR3 covers 17 residues. The germline V gene has CDR1 LGHDT and CDR2 YNNKEL (reference sequence). Measured with immunoSEQ multiplex PCR; TCRdb has only the in-frame clones, and not every one. Of 110,000 to 150,000 clones in the sample, more than 85% were seen once. The sample comes from a study of T cell responses to AZD1222 COVID-19 vaccine. Study-level findings and limits: Two doses of AZD1222 preceded a rise in Spike-specific TCR breadth and depth.

Sequencing was performed on peripheral blood, taken after recovery from COVID-19. The chain employs TRBV3-1 (or the pseudogene TRBV3-2) and TRBJ2-1, with D possibly matching TRBD2 (6 bases). The TCR sequence derives from an adult who had recovered from COVID-19. The DNA of the CDR3 is TGTGCCAGCAGCCAATTTCTTGCGGGAACCTCCCACAATGAGCAGTTCTTC. It specifies CASSQFLAGTSHNEQFF.